These 20 T cell receptor beta chains were sequenced from one sample in a study of CD8+CD57+ T cells in acquired aplastic anemia. CD8+CD57+ cell expansion, shown by flow cytometry, had occurred in the patients selected for sequencing. The use of genomic DNA as template underpinned the TCR beta VDJ and CDR3 profiling. TCRdb re-called the reads with MiXCR, one entry per CDR3 protein. The data show roughly 190,000 distinct CDR3 sequences, with roughly half seen just once and approximately 9.4% held by the top ten. The sequencing sample was made of sorted CD4+, CD8+, or CD8+CD57+ T cells (not recorded which) from PBMCs. These receptor sequences come from a human donor with aplastic anemia.

This clonotype was seen more than once but under ten times. The chain uses TRBV3-1 and TRBJ2-1; 7 bases align to TRBD2. Germline V CDR1 and CDR2: LGHDT, YNNKEL (reference sequence). This CDR3 is built from 15 residues. J was trimmed by 3 bases and V by 0 bases; bases with no gene match: 2. The CDR3 sequence is CASSQEAGYYNEQFF. As DNA, the CDR3 is TGTGCCAGCAGCCAAGAAGCGGGGTACTACAATGAGCAGTTCTTC.

This clonotype was seen at least ten times. The CDR3 reads CSARRGGGYGYTF. The CDR3 DNA reads TGCAGTGCTAGGCGAGGGGGCGGCTATGGCTACACCTTC. This chain links TRBV20-1 with TRBJ1-2; TRBD1 matches 7 bases. CDR1 is DFQATT, CDR2 SNEGSKA, per germline (reference sequence). This CDR3 region has 13 residues. The junction had 5 bases not matched to a gene; V was cut back by 3 bases and J by 4 bases.

This clonotype was seen a handful of times. The genes are TRBV24-1 and TRBJ1-5; a weak D match, TRBD1 (5 bases). This CDR3 comprises 13 residues. CDR1 and CDR2 from the germline V gene are KGHDR and SFDVKD. V was pared by 6 bases and J by 4 bases, with 9 bases between. CDR3 protein: CATSFGGNQPQHF. CDR3 bases: TGTGCCACCAGTTTTGGGGGTAATCAGCCCCAGCATTTT.

This clonotype was picked up many times. This sequence joins TRBV5-1 and TRBJ1-5; D is unclear. The germline V gene encodes CDR1 SGHRS and CDR2 YFSETQ. Trimming pared 0 bases from V and 2 bases from J, leaving 6 bases between. The CDR3 loop spans 14 amino acids. The CDR3 loop reads CASSLGRGNQPQHF. DNA for the CDR3: TGCGCCAGCAGCTTGGGAAGGGGCAATCAGCCCCAGCATTTT.

This clonotype was observed many times. The gene calls are TRBV7-2 and TRBJ1-5, with 7 positions matching TRBD1. The germline V gene has CDR1 SGHTA and CDR2 FQGNSA. The trim removed 2 bases at V and 7 bases at J, leaving 8 bases unmatched. The CDR3 spans 15 residues. CDR3 protein: CASSLFAGGKQPQHF. DNA of the CDR3: TGTGCCAGCAGCTTATTCGCAGGGGGGAAACAGCCCCAGCATTTT.

This rearrangement joins TRBV12-3 or TRBV12-4 to TRBJ1-1; D is undetermined. Trimming took off 3 bases at V and 2 bases at J, with 7 bases between the two ends. The CDR3 is made up of 13 amino acids. CDR3 region: CASSFSVNTEAFF. CDR3 DNA sequence: TGTGCCAGCAGTTTTTCAGTTAACACTGAAGCTTTCTTT.

The rearrangement uses TRBV11-2 and TRBJ2-3; TRBD2 agrees at 9 bases. The CDR3 sequence is 15 residues long. V trimming: 3 bases; J trimming: 4 bases; junction bases outside the gene matches: 5. Germline V gives CDR1 SGHAT, CDR2 FQNNGV. The CDR3 nucleotides are TGTGCCAGCAGCTTTTCAGCGGGGGGCCCAGATACGCAGTATTTT. This translates into CASSFSAGGPDTQYF.

This clonotype was seen more than once but under ten times. This chain uses TRBV15 with TRBJ2-7, with 11 bases aligning to TRBD2. Germline CDR1 reads LNHNV; CDR2 reads YYDKDF (reference sequence). This CDR3 is 16 amino acids long. V was pared by 0 bases and J by 5 bases, with 6 bases of the junction left unmatched. CDR3 sequence reads: CATSRDPLAGGHEQYF. The CDR3 region has the DNA TGTGCCACCAGCAGAGATCCGCTAGCGGGGGGCCACGAGCAGTACTTC.

This clonotype was observed many times. The gene calls are TRBV5-4 and TRBJ1-2, with D maybe TRBD1 (6 bases). Germline V lookup: CDR1 SGHNT, CDR2 YYREEE (reference sequence). V was cut by 3 bases and J by 5 bases, with 11 bases left in between. The CDR3 covers 13 residues. CDR3 residues: CASSSTGEYGYTF. CDR3 nucleotide sequence: TGTGCCAGCAGCTCGACAGGTGAATATGGCTACACCTTC.

The chain recombines TRBV15 with TRBJ1-5; D is unresolved. Germline CDR1 is LNHNV and CDR2 is YYDKDF (reference sequence). The CDR3 consists of 12 residues. The V end was cut by 6 bases, the J end by 4 bases, with 7 bases between. The CDR3 is CATSRDNQPQHF. CDR3 coding DNA: TGTGCCACCAGTCGGGATAATCAGCCCCAGCATTTT.

The V gene is TRBV20-1, the J gene TRBJ2-7; 8 nucleotides align to TRBD1. V lost 0 bases and J lost 4; bases outside the gene matches: 8. The CDR3 is 15 amino acids. The germline V gene has CDR1 DFQATT and CDR2 SNEGSKA (reference sequence). The CDR3, as DNA: TGCAGTGCTAGAGACTATCGGACAGGGCAATACGAGCAGTACTTC. This encodes CSARDYRTGQYEQYF.

A word on this clonotype: At one boundary the junction diverges from the germline segment, which might be a read error. The chain is built from TRBV7-2 and TRBJ2-7; D is undetermined. Germline CDR1 is SGHTA and CDR2 is FQGNSA. CDR3 length equals 11 residues. CDR3 loop: CASSLRTGPSF. CDR3 coding DNA: TGTGCCAGCAGCTTAAGAACCGGTCCCTCTTTC.

This clonotype showed up just a few times. This chain links TRBV5-1 with TRBJ1-1, with 8 nucleotides matching TRBD1. The length of the CDR3 is 14 residues. Per the germline V gene, CDR1 is SGHRS and CDR2 is YFSETQ. Trimming at V came to 4 bases and at J to 4 bases, leaving 6 bases not matched to a gene. The DNA of the CDR3 is TGCGCCAGCAGCCGGATGACAGGGGTCACTGAAGCTTTCTTT. Protein sequence: CASSRMTGVTEAFF.

This clonotype came up once. The chain links TRBV2 to TRBJ1-2; 7 bases are shared with TRBD1. CDR3 length: 14 amino acids. From germline, CDR1 is SNHLY and CDR2 FYNNEI. Trimming at V came to 7 bases and at J to 4 bases, leaving 9 bases not matched to a gene. CDR3 loop: CASITGTVSYGYTF. The CDR3 DNA reads as TGTGCCAGCATCACGGGGACAGTCAGCTATGGCTACACCTTC.

The chain uses TRBV20-1 and TRBJ2-1; TRBD2 aligns across 8 bases. Per the germline V gene, CDR1 is DFQATT and CDR2 is SNEGSKA (reference sequence). CDR3 size: 15 residues. V gave up 0 bases and J gave up 2 bases; unmatched junction bases: 3. DNA for the CDR3: TGCAGTGCTAGAGATAGCGGGAATCCCTACAATGAGCAGTTCTTC. As protein: CSARDSGNPYNEQFF.

This chain joins TRBV5-1 and TRBJ2-7; tentatively, D is TRBD1 (5 bases). The CDR3 extends over 17 amino acids. The V gene lost 1 base and the J gene lost 0 bases, with 17 bases spanning the gap. CDR1 is SGHRS, CDR2 YFSETQ, per germline. CDR3 protein: CASSLPGLQAFSYEQYF. The CDR3 DNA reads TGCGCCAGCAGCTTGCCAGGGTTACAGGCTTTCTCCTACGAGCAGTACTTC.

Notes on this clonotype: With a much larger clone just one base away, this may be a read error. J is TRBJ2-1 and V is TRBV11-2; D gene uncertain. The CDR3 covers 11 residues. V lost 2 bases and J 9 bases, leaving 5 bases between the germline ends. Germline V gene data show CDR1 as SGHAT and CDR2 as FQNNGV. The CDR3 loop reads CASSLKTEQFF. In nucleotides, the CDR3 is TGTGCCAGCAGCTTAAAGACTGAGCAGTTCTTC.

This clonotype was seen at least ten times. V gene TRBV5-1 combines with J gene TRBJ1-1, with unresolved D. This CDR3 is built from 14 residues. The germline gives CDR1 SGHRS, CDR2 YFSETQ. Trimming left V 0 bases short and J 1 base short, with 7 bases between. As DNA, the CDR3 is TGCGCCAGCAGCTTGGAAGCAGGGAACACTGAAGCTTTCTTT. Translated: CASSLEAGNTEAFF.

This chain uses TRBV12-3 or TRBV12-4 with TRBJ2-5; 7 bases line up with TRBD2. V lost 8 bases, J lost 4 bases, and 13 bases stayed unmatched. The CDR3 extends over 15 amino acids. The CDR3: CASSREVGGRETQYF. CDR3 DNA: TGTGCCAGCTCTCGGGAGGTGGGGGGACGAGAGACCCAGTACTTC.

V is TRBV5-1 and J is TRBJ1-3, with a tentative D call TRBD1 (6 bases). Germline V gene lookup returns CDR1 SGHRS and CDR2 YFSETQ. The CDR3 is 15 residues long. V shed 0 bases and J shed 3 bases, with 10 bases lying between them. CDR3 in amino acids: CASSLDPGVGNTIYF. CDR3 bases: TGCGCCAGCAGCTTGGATCCAGGGGTTGGAAACACCATATATTTT.